This TCR beta chain was captured by sequencing in a study of blood T cell repertoires in COVID-19. Turning to the study itself: Collection of acute and convalescent COVID-19 samples took place in the United States, Italy and Spain. PBMCs, B-cell-depleted T cells, or T cells provided the cDNA or gDNA that made up the material.

This clone was counted between two and nine times. Per the original methods: Reference gene primer amplification yielded estimated nucleated cell counts. Clones were read by immunoSEQ multiplex PCR, and TCRdb kept only the in-frame ones, dropping some. V, J and clone size are taken as reported in that table, and D and trimming were inferred from the DNA itself. The data hold around 67,000 clones, with just over 85% observed a single time. The sequence derives from a woman older than 75 with active or convalescent COVID-19. The sequencing input was peripheral blood.

This CDR3 is CASSTSGEADTQYF. CDR3 in DNA: TGTGCCAGTAGTACTAGCGGGGAGGCGGACACGCAGTATTTT. J is TRBJ2-3 and V is TRBV19, with 9 bases aligning to TRBD2. The CDR3 length is 14 residues. V lost 4 bases, J lost 9 bases, and 8 bases stayed unmatched. Per germline, CDR1 LNHDA and CDR2 SQIVND (reference sequence).